Below are 25 T cell receptor beta chains sequenced from a single sample in a study of blood T cell repertoires in COVID-19. Sequenced by immunoSEQ multiplex PCR; TCRdb stores in-frame clones only, minus some. The table lists around 300,000 clones, 88% of them singletons. The sequenced sample consisted of PBMCs or T cells enriched from blood (not recorded which). The receptor source for this set is a young man who had recovered from COVID-19.

J is TRBJ1-2 and V is TRBV5-1; D is possibly TRBD1 (5 bases). Germline V gene lookup returns CDR1 SGHRS and CDR2 YFSETQ. V was shortened by 2 bases and J by 5 bases, with 13 bases between the two germline ends. This CDR3 comprises 14 residues. The CDR3 reads CASSLQTEGYGYTF. The CDR3 DNA sequence: TGCGCCAGCAGCTTACAGACGGAGGGGTATGGCTACACCTTC.

This clone was seen just once. The genes are TRBV5-1 and TRBJ2-5, with a weak D call TRBD2 (6 bases). Trimming shortened V by 0 bases and J by 0 bases, and 9 bases separated the two germline ends. The CDR3 sequence is 15 residues long. CDR1 and CDR2 (germline): SGHRS, YFSETQ. In DNA, the CDR3 is TGCGCCAGCAGCTTGGTGGGGGGATACCAAGAGACCCAGTACTTC. It specifies CASSLVGGYQETQYF.

The chain employs TRBV4-2 and TRBJ2-3; D possibly corresponds to TRBD1 (5 bases). V was clipped by 0 bases and J by 6 bases, with 13 bases between them. This CDR3 contains 15 residues. CDR1 LGHNA and CDR2 YNFKEQ come from the germline V gene. The CDR3 sequence is CASSQEKQGWDTQYF. The CDR3 DNA sequence: TGTGCCAGCAGCCAAGAAAAGCAGGGATGGGATACGCAGTATTTT.

This clone has only one observation. The chain is built from TRBV19 and TRBJ1-1, with D perhaps TRBD1 (6 bases). The CDR3 length is 14 residues. Trimming took off 4 bases at V and 1 base at J, with 10 bases between the two ends. Germline V lookup: CDR1 LNHDA, CDR2 SQIVND (reference sequence). The CDR3 sequence is CASSTDSWNTEAFF. CDR3 DNA: TGTGCCAGTAGTACGGACAGCTGGAACACTGAAGCTTTCTTT.

The J gene is TRBJ2-1, the V gene TRBV5-5, with 9 nucleotides matching TRBD2. CDR3 length: 16 residues. The junction had 11 bases not matched to a gene; V was cut back by 4 bases and J by 6 bases. Germline V gene sequence: CDR1 SGHKS, CDR2 YYEKEE (reference sequence). The CDR3 nucleotides are TGTGCCAGCAGCCTGAGCCTAGCGGGGACATCCAATGAGCAGTTCTTC. Encoded protein: CASSLSLAGTSNEQFF.

This sequence joins TRBV6-5 and TRBJ2-5, with 7 bases aligning to TRBD1. Germline V gene lookup returns CDR1 MNHEY and CDR2 SVGAGI. The V gene end was trimmed by 5 bases and the J gene end by 7 bases; junction bases not matched to a gene: 10. CDR3 length equals 14 residues. The CDR3 region has the DNA TGTGCCAGCAGTCCGACAGGGACGATTGGGACCCAGTACTTC. Residues: CASSPTGTIGTQYF.

The rearrangement joins TRBV5-1 to TRBJ1-3; 8 bases match TRBD1. The CDR3 contains 14 residues. Germline CDR1 reads SGHRS; CDR2 reads YFSETQ. V shed 0 bases and J 6 bases; nucleotides not matched to a gene: 2. CDR3 loop: CASSLGDRQNTIYF. The CDR3 coding sequence is TGCGCCAGCAGCTTGGGGGACAGGCAAAACACCATATATTTT. Supplemented by reference TRBV5-1 and TRBJ1-3, the full variable domain reads KAGVTQTPRYLIKTRGQQVTLSCSPISGHRSVSWYQQTPGQGLQFLFEYFSETQRNKGNFPGRFSGRQFSNSRSEMNVSTLELGDSALYLCASSLGDRQNTIYFGEGSWLTVV.

The rearrangement joins TRBV28 to TRBJ1-5; TRBD1 is a possible D gene (6 bases). The CDR3 sequence is 15 residues long. The germline V and J ends were trimmed by 1 base and 4 bases, with 11 bases remaining between them. Per the germline V gene, CDR1 is MDHEN and CDR2 is SYDVKM. The CDR3 is CASSLLTGLNQPQHF. The DNA of the CDR3 is TGTGCCAGCAGTTTATTGACAGGTTTAAATCAGCCCCAGCATTTT.

The chain couples TRBV2 to TRBJ1-5; TRBD1 aligns across 7 bases. Germline CDR1 and CDR2: SNHLY and FYNNEI. There are 13 residues in the CDR3. Germline trimming cut 5 bases from V and 7 bases from J; bases unmatched to any gene: 5. CDR3 in DNA: TGTGCCAGCAGTTTGACAGGGAGCCAGCCCCAGCATTTT. Protein sequence: CASSLTGSQPQHF. Complete variable domain (other parts from reference TRBV2 and TRBJ1-5): EPEVTQTPSHQVTQMGQEVILRCVPISNHLYFYWYRQILGQKVEFLVSFYNNEISEKSEIFDDQFSVERPDGSNFTLKIRSTKLEDSAMYFCASSLTGSQPQHFGDGTRLSIL.

The sample holds one count of this clone. The chain couples TRBV7-9 to TRBJ1-2; TRBD1 is a possible D gene (5 bases). Between the trimmed V and J ends, which lost 1 base and 7 bases, there was a span of 13 bases. The germline gives CDR1 SEHNR, CDR2 FQNEAQ (reference sequence). The CDR3 runs to 14 residues. CDR3 DNA: TGTGCCAGCAGCTTAGGGGGCAGGGTGTCTGGCTACACCTTC. It is translated as CASSLGGRVSGYTF.

This chain joins TRBV4-1 and TRBJ2-7; the match to TRBD2 covers 11 bases. The CDR3 consists of 16 residues. Losses at the gene ends were 3 bases for V and 2 bases for J; bases not matched to a gene: 6. Germline V CDR1 and CDR2: MGHRA, YSYEKL. The CDR3 DNA reads TGCGCCAGCAGCCACACTCTAGCGGGGGGCCCCTACGAGCAGTACTTC. This encodes CASSHTLAGGPYEQYF.

This chain links TRBV13 with TRBJ2-4; 11 bases are a match to TRBD2. Trimming at V came to 4 bases and at J to 7 bases, leaving 15 bases not matched to a gene. The CDR3 has 18 residues. Germline assignment: CDR1 PRHDT and CDR2 FYEKMQ (reference sequence). CDR3 residues: CASSSAGVAGGPGNIQYF. The CDR3 nucleotides read TGTGCCAGCAGCTCAGCCGGCGTAGCGGGGGGGCCCGGGAACATTCAGTACTTC. Using reference TRBV13 and TRBJ2-4 for the parts outside the CDR3, the full variable domain is AAGVIQSPRHLIKEKRETATLKCYPIPRHDTVYWYQQGPGQDPQFLISFYEKMQSDKGSIPDRFSAQQFSDYHSELNMSSLELGDSALYFCASSSAGVAGGPGNIQYFGAGTRLSVL.

The gene calls are TRBV7-8 and TRBJ2-7, with D possibly being TRBD1 (6 bases). The V end lost 5 bases, the J end lost 4 bases, and 18 bases lay between the germline ends. In germline, CDR1 is SGHVS, CDR2 FQNEAQ. CDR3 size: 15 residues. The CDR3: CASSPKNRVAYEQYF. The CDR3 DNA follows: TGTGCCAGCAGCCCCAAAAACAGGGTTGCTTACGAGCAGTACTTC.

The chain is built from TRBV11-3 and TRBJ2-6; D is ambiguous. Trimming cost V 6 bases and J 4 bases, with 7 bases left between them. Looked up from germline, CDR1 is SGHNT and CDR2 is YENEEA. CDR3 length: 13 residues. CDR3 bases: TGTGCCAGCAGTGCGTCGGGGGCCAACGTCCTGACTTTC. Its protein is CASSASGANVLTF.

The chain has TRBV2 and TRBJ2-7; weak D call: TRBD2 (5 bases). This CDR3 contains 15 residues. The germline V and J ends were trimmed by 1 base and 1 base, with 11 bases remaining between them. Looked up from germline, CDR1 is SNHLY and CDR2 is FYNNEI. The DNA for the CDR3 is TGTGCCAGCAGTGAAGTCGGGTCGGGGTCCTACGAGCAGTACTTC. It yields the protein CASSEVGSGSYEQYF. Variable domain in full (rest from reference TRBV2 and TRBJ2-7): EPEVTQTPSHQVTQMGQEVILRCVPISNHLYFYWYRQILGQKVEFLVSFYNNEISEKSEIFDDQFSVERPDGSNFTLKIRSTKLEDSAMYFCASSEVGSGSYEQYFGPGTRLTVT.

This chain uses TRBV6-5 with TRBJ2-7, with TRBD1 as a possible D gene (6 bases). This CDR3 has 13 residues. Deletions cut 8 bases from V and 1 base from J, with 12 bases between. The germline CDR1 and CDR2 sequences are MNHEY and SVGAGI. CDR3: CASPGAYSYEQYF. CDR3 coding DNA: TGTGCCAGCCCAGGGGCTTATTCCTACGAGCAGTACTTC.

CDR3 sequence: CASSIAGTGGTLAKNIQYF. The CDR3 DNA reads as TGTGCCAGTAGTATCGCCGGGACAGGGGGAACTCTAGCCAAAAACATTCAGTACTTC. The V gene is TRBV19, the J gene TRBJ2-4, with 11 bases lining up with TRBD1. The germline V gene has CDR1 LNHDA and CDR2 SQIVND (reference sequence). The CDR3 consists of 19 residues. J lost 0 bases, V lost 3 bases, and 10 bases had no gene match.

The V and J genes are TRBV27 and TRBJ1-4; TRBD1 aligns across 10 bases. The length of the CDR3 is 14 residues. Germline V gene data show CDR1 as MNHEY and CDR2 as SMNVEV (reference sequence). V dropped 4 bases and J dropped 8; count of bases not matched to a gene: 4. The CDR3 DNA reads TGTGCCAGCAGTTGGGACAGGGGAGAGGAAAAACTGTTTTTT. Protein sequence: CASSWDRGEEKLFF.

This rearrangement joins TRBV7-8 to TRBJ1-5, with D possibly being TRBD1 (6 bases). Per germline, CDR1 SGHVS and CDR2 FQNEAQ. CDR3 size: 15 residues. Trimming removed 3 bases from V and 0 bases from J, with 9 bases in between. The CDR3 DNA sequence: TGTGCCAGCAGCTTCGTAGGGGGTAGCAATCAGCCCCAGCATTTT. This codes for CASSFVGGSNQPQHF.

The V call is TRBV25-1, the J call TRBJ1-6, with D perhaps TRBD1 (6 bases). The CDR3 totals 15 residues. V lost 10 bases to trimming and J lost 0 bases, with 13 bases between them. The germline gives CDR1 MGHDK, CDR2 SYGVNS. The CDR3 DNA follows: TGTGCCACGGAGGGGGGGAGCTCCTATAATTCACCCCTCCACTTT. This codes for CATEGGSSYNSPLHF.

This clone was detected only once. This sequence joins TRBV24-1 and TRBJ2-1; D unclear. CDR3 size: 18 residues. V was shortened by 2 bases and J by 0 bases, with 16 bases between the two germline ends. The germline V gene has CDR1 KGHDR and CDR2 SFDVKD. Here the CDR3 DNA reads TGTGCCACCAGTGATTCTCTCTCGCGGCGCAGCTCCTACAATGAGCAGTTCTTC. It specifies CATSDSLSRRSSYNEQFF.

V and J are TRBV3-1 (or the pseudogene TRBV3-2) and TRBJ1-1; 9 nucleotides match TRBD1. This CDR3 has 15 residues. Looked up from germline, CDR1 is LGHDT and CDR2 is YNNKEL (reference sequence). The junction had 7 bases not matched to a gene; V was cut back by 2 bases and J by 6 bases. Written as DNA, the CDR3 is TGTGCCAGCAGCCAAACAGGGGGCATTTACGCTGAAGCTTTCTTT. This encodes CASSQTGGIYAEAFF.

The rearrangement uses TRBV14 and TRBJ1-2; maybe TRBD1 (6 bases). CDR1 SGHDN and CDR2 FVKESK come from the germline V gene. Trimming removed 4 bases from V and 4 bases from J, with 13 bases in between. This CDR3 comprises 14 residues. The CDR3 DNA is TGTGCCAGCAGCCCAGGGACATTGGGCTATGGCTACACCTTC. Amino acids: CASSPGTLGYGYTF.

The V call is TRBV24-1, the J call TRBJ2-5, with TRBD2 matching 14 bases. V lost 4 bases, J lost 3 bases, and 6 bases stayed unmatched. The germline gives CDR1 KGHDR, CDR2 SFDVKD. The CDR3 consists of 17 residues. CDR3 DNA sequence: TGTGCCACCAGTGACCGGACTAGCGGGGGGAGGGAAGAGACCCAGTACTTC. Translated, it gives CATSDRTSGGREETQYF.

The chain joins TRBV4-2 to TRBJ1-4, with TRBD1 matching 8 bases. CDR1 is LGHNA, CDR2 YNFKEQ, per germline. The CDR3 sequence is 15 residues long. V gave up 2 bases and J gave up 6 bases; unmatched junction bases: 5. CDR3 bases: TGTGCCAGCAGCCAAACTGGGACAGGTGATGAAAAACTGTTTTTT. Its translation: CASSQTGTGDEKLFF.